These 17 T cell receptor beta chains were sequenced from one sample in a study of T cell responses to AZD1222 COVID-19 vaccine (dated by TCRdb to the early 2020s). The time point label of this sample denotes: about 28 days (+/-7) after the second vaccine dose. Library creation used the immunoSEQ multiplex PCR assay. In TCRdb, the immuneACCESS table is reduced to in-frame sequences with V and J assigned. These tables do not hold every clone; where another copy was compared, an unresolved V gene accounts for under half, and the others remain unexplained. The sample data list approximately 150,000 clones, and approximately 86% of these were observed just once. The biggest ten clones account for around 5.1% of the sample. The sequences come from peripheral blood, collected 28 days after the second AZD1222 dose. The receptors were sampled from an adult who received the AZD1222 COVID-19 vaccine.

The gene calls are TRBV4-2 and TRBJ2-1, with no clear D. Between the trimmed V and J ends, which lost 8 bases and 9 bases, there was a span of 35 bases. Looked up from germline, CDR1 is LGHNA and CDR2 is YNFKEQ. This CDR3 comprises 19 residues. CDR3 residues: CASPSTPGPPCRDDAEQFF. The DNA for the CDR3 is TGTGCCAGCCCCTCGACCCCCGGACCTCCTTGCCGAGATGATGCTGAGCAGTTCTTC.

The gene calls are TRBV28 and TRBJ1-2; D is uncertain. In germline, CDR1 is MDHEN, CDR2 SYDVKM. The CDR3 is 12 residues long. The V end was cut by 2 bases, the J end by 8 bases, with 9 bases between. The CDR3 region has the DNA TGTGCCAGCAGTTTACTGGAACGGGGCTACACCTTC. Translating it yields CASSLLERGYTF.

This clone was seen a single time. The chain is built from TRBV10-3 and TRBJ1-4; 7 nucleotides match TRBD1. Germline trimming cut 10 bases from V and 7 bases from J; bases unmatched to any gene: 15. The CDR3 has 15 amino acids. Germline CDR1 reads ENHRY; CDR2 reads SYGVKD. The CDR3 DNA follows: TGTGCCACCCTAGACCGGGACAGCTCAACTGAAAAACTGTTTTTT. It translates to CATLDRDSSTEKLFF.

The V gene is TRBV2, the J gene TRBJ2-2, with D tentatively TRBD1 or TRBD2 (5 bases each). CDR3 size: 18 residues. From germline, CDR1 is SNHLY and CDR2 FYNNEI. V lost 3 bases and J 5 bases, leaving 22 bases between the germline ends. Here the CDR3 reads CASSEFPEGAEGTGELFF. CDR3 DNA sequence: TGTGCCAGCAGTGAGTTTCCTGAAGGGGCTGAGGGGACCGGGGAGCTGTTTTTT.

The chain joins TRBV19 to TRBJ1-5; no clear D. The CDR3 contains 15 residues. Germline values: CDR1 LNHDA, CDR2 SQIVND (reference sequence). Trimming removed 5 bases from V and 1 base from J, with 12 bases in between. CDR3 residues: CASSGVRSSNQPQHF. As DNA, the CDR3 is TGTGCCAGTAGTGGGGTAAGGTCGAGCAATCAGCCCCAGCATTTT.

The gene calls are TRBV29-1 and TRBJ2-3; D is undetermined. The CDR3 has 16 residues. Trimming stripped 6 bases from V and 0 bases from J, with 19 bases between. CDR1 is SQVTM and CDR2 is ANQGSEA in the germline V gene. CDR3 in amino acids: CSVPFGSISSTDTQYF. CDR3 DNA: TGCAGCGTCCCCTTCGGCTCCATTTCTAGCACAGATACGCAGTATTTT.

The rearrangement joins TRBV5-6 to TRBJ1-3; TRBD1 agrees at 10 bases. This CDR3 is 16 amino acids long. Germline trimming cut 3 bases from V and 8 bases from J; bases unmatched to any gene: 11. The V gene's germline CDR1 is SGHDT and CDR2 YYEEEE. The CDR3: CASSWKTGTGVYTIYF. CDR3 DNA sequence: TGTGCCAGCAGCTGGAAAACCGGGACAGGGGTTTACACCATATATTTT.

About this clone itself: An end of the junction differs from the germline gene, which may be a read error. The V gene is TRBV30, the J gene TRBJ2-1; 11 bases agree with TRBD2. This CDR3 has 11 residues. Germline CDR1 GTSNPN, CDR2 SVGIG (reference sequence). CDR3 sequence reads: CTSGRRNEQFF. The CDR3 DNA reads as TGCACTAGCGGGAGACGAAATGAGCAGTTCTTC.

This chain uses TRBV28 with TRBJ2-6; TRBD2 might be the D (5 bases). V gave up 3 bases and J gave up 2 bases, with 5 bases separating them. In germline, CDR1 is MDHEN, CDR2 SYDVKM. The CDR3 runs to 14 residues. The CDR3 DNA follows: TGTGCCAGCAGTTTCGGGGCTGGGGCCAACGTCCTGACTTTC. This sequence encodes CASSFGAGANVLTF.

V gene TRBV24-1 combines with J gene TRBJ1-2; D is uncertain. V dropped 3 bases and J dropped 4 bases, with 5 bases sitting between them. From germline, CDR1 is KGHDR and CDR2 SFDVKD. This CDR3 is 12 amino acids long. CDR3 in DNA: TGTGCCACCAGTGATCCGGGCTATGGCTACACCTTC. This sequence encodes CATSDPGYGYTF.

The V call is TRBV5-1, the J call TRBJ2-7; possibly TRBD1 for D (6 bases). CDR3 length equals 15 residues. Looked up from germline, CDR1 is SGHRS and CDR2 is YFSETQ. Trimming left V 0 bases short and J 2 bases short, with 12 bases between. CDR3 sequence reads: CASSLVPGQTYEQYF. The CDR3 DNA follows: TGCGCCAGCAGCTTGGTACCCGGACAGACCTACGAGCAGTACTTC.

This rearrangement joins TRBV4-1 to TRBJ1-6; no definite D call. The CDR3 runs 18 residues. The germline V gene encodes CDR1 MGHRA and CDR2 YSYEKL. V lost 0 bases to trimming and J lost 0 bases, with 12 bases between them. The CDR3 nucleotides are TGCGCCAGCAGCCAAGATCGCCTTCGGACCTCCTATAATTCACCCCTCCACTTT. Translating it yields CASSQDRLRTSYNSPLHF.

This clone was seen a few times. The CDR3: CASSPEGAYNEQFF. Written as DNA, the CDR3 is TGTGCCAGCAGTCCCGAGGGGGCCTACAATGAGCAGTTCTTC. The rearrangement joins TRBV27 to TRBJ2-1; D might be TRBD1 (6 bases). Trimming removed 5 bases from V and 2 bases from J, with 10 bases in between. Germline values: CDR1 MNHEY, CDR2 SMNVEV (reference sequence). This CDR3 has 14 residues.

This sequence joins TRBV19 and TRBJ1-5; D is unresolved. The CDR3 length is 13 residues. CDR1 is LNHDA and CDR2 is SQIVND in the germline V gene (reference sequence). Trimming removed 9 bases at V and 5 bases at J, with 14 bases between. CDR3 sequence (DNA): TGTGCCAGGGCCCCAGCCTGGGATCAGCCCCAGCATTTT. Protein: CARAPAWDQPQHF.

This clone was seen a few times. The V gene is TRBV5-4, the J gene TRBJ2-3; 11 bases fit TRBD2. With 5 bases clipped from V and 2 bases from J, the junction kept 7 bases outside the gene matches. From germline, CDR1 is SGHNT and CDR2 YYREEE (reference sequence). The CDR3 has 16 amino acids. CDR3 DNA: TGTGCCAGCAGTTATCTAGCGGGAGGCGCCACAGATACGCAGTATTTT. Translated, it gives CASSYLAGGATDTQYF.

This chain links TRBV11-2 with TRBJ2-5, with D hard to call. Germline assignment: CDR1 SGHAT and CDR2 FQNNGV. The CDR3 extends over 12 amino acids. V lost 3 bases to trimming and J lost 5 bases, with 7 bases between them. CDR3 protein: CASSFYGETQYF. The CDR3 DNA follows: TGTGCCAGCAGCTTCTATGGGGAGACCCAGTACTTC.

This clone turned up a few times. The chain uses TRBV6-1 and TRBJ2-7; 9 bases fit TRBD2. The V gene end was trimmed by 1 base and the J gene end by 6 bases; junction bases not matched to a gene: 4. CDR3 size: 14 residues. CDR1 MNHNS and CDR2 SASEGT come from the germline V gene. The DNA for the CDR3 is TGTGCCAGCAGTGAAGAGGGGACTAGCATCGAGCAGTACTTC. Translating it yields CASSEEGTSIEQYF.